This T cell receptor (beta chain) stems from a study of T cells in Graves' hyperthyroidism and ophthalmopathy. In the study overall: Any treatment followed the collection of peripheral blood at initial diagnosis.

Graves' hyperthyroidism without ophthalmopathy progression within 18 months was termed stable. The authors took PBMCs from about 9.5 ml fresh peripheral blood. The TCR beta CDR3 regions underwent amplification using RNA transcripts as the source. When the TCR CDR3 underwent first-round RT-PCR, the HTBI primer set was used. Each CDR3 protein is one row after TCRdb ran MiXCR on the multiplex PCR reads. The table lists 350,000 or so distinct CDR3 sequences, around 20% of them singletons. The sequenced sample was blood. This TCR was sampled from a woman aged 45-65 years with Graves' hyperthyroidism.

Here the CDR3 reads CASSFLRDRVDEQYF. In nucleotides, the CDR3 is TGTGCCAGCAGTTTCCTCCGGGACAGGGTCGACGAGCAGTACTTC. The rearrangement uses TRBV2 and TRBJ2-7; 9 bases line up with TRBD1. The germline V gene encodes CDR1 SNHLY and CDR2 FYNNEI. V lost 5 bases, J lost 5 bases, and 10 bases stayed unmatched. CDR3 length equals 15 residues. Variable domain in full (rest from reference TRBV2 and TRBJ2-7): EPEVTQTPSHQVTQMGQEVILRCVPISNHLYFYWYRQILGQKVEFLVSFYNNEISEKSEIFDDQFSVERPDGSNFTLKIRSTKLEDSAMYFCASSFLRDRVDEQYFGPGTRLTVT.